The clone carrying this T cell receptor beta chain has just a few counts. This entry comes from a study of T-cell reconstitution after alpha-beta-depleted transplantation in children. Germline assignment: CDR1 SQVTM and CDR2 ANQGSEA. Trimming shortened V by 4 bases and J by 4 bases, and 17 bases separated the two germline ends. The CDR3 totals 15 residues. Researchers prepared the TCRbeta library using unique molecular identifiers, the study reports. Using its own MiXCR run on the PCR reads, TCRdb lists one record per CDR3 protein. The profile covers under 450,000 distinct CDR3 sequences, with around 15% appearing a single time and less than 30% taken by the ten largest.

Sequences were derived from PBMCs, mostly from graft donor cells, sampled 360 days after TCRalphabeta/CD19-depleted stem cell transplant. The V and J genes are TRBV29-1 and TRBJ2-1; D is perhaps TRBD1 (6 bases). This TCR came from a boy in the first two years of life who had a stem cell transplant for Wiskott-Aldrich syndrome, so the T cells may come from the graft donor. DNA for the CDR3: TGCAGCGTTGGAAGGGTGACAGGATTGTACAATGAGCAGTTCTTC. Protein product: CSVGRVTGLYNEQFF.